The source of this TCR beta chain is a study of early T cells in non-severe SARS-CoV-2 infection. Study at large: Whole-blood bulk RNA, unsorted, was sequenced, and chains were unpaired. Study conclusions and caveats: Missing private and CD4 specificities, VDJdb matching favored anti-spike CD8 responses.

This clonotype was counted only a few times. What it binds is not known. Unique molecular identifiers were added to individual cDNA molecules. TCRdb reanalysed the 5' RACE reads using MiXCR and keeps one entry per CDR3 protein. The table has 45,000 to 55,000 distinct CDR3 sequences, about 7.8% seen once. The CDR3 sequence is 14 residues long. Germline CDR1 is SGHRS and CDR2 is YFSETQ. V was cut by 5 bases and J by 0 bases, with 10 bases left in between. The specimen was whole blood. The chain carries TRBV5-1 and TRBJ2-3; TRBD2 is a possible D gene (6 bases). The receptor's source is an adult who was a healthcare worker with PCR-confirmed SARS-CoV-2 infection or an uninfected control (not recorded which). DNA of the CDR3: TGCGCCAGCAGTCAGGGACTTAGCACAGATACGCAGTATTTT. Its protein is CASSQGLSTDTQYF.